The clone carrying this T cell receptor beta chain was counted ten times or more. TCR beta CDR3 regions were amplified from RNA. HTBI primers were the set used in a first-round RT-PCR of the TCR CDR3. MiXCR, applied by TCRdb to the multiplex PCR reads, yields one record per CDR3 protein. The sample has 490,000 or so distinct CDR3 sequences, about 20% seen once. The CDR3 sequence is 12 residues long. V shed 6 bases and J shed 4 bases, with 9 bases lying between them. This sample stems from a study of T cells in Graves' hyperthyroidism and ophthalmopathy. The clonotype originates from a man aged 35-49 years with Graves' ophthalmopathy. Sequenced sample: blood. The chain employs TRBV12-3 or TRBV12-4 and TRBJ1-2; D is perhaps TRBD1 (5 bases). CDR3 coding DNA: TGTGCCAGCAGAGGGGATTTCTATGGCTACACCTTC. It is translated as CASRGDFYGYTF.